The clone carrying this T cell receptor (beta chain) appeared a single time. Its target is unknown. The ends lost 3 bases at V and 4 bases at J; junction bases unmatched: 7. The germline gives CDR1 KGHSH, CDR2 LQKENI. The length of the CDR3 is 16 residues. This entry is derived from a study of shared clonotypes between healthy human individuals. About the research overall: Used for every donor were three CD4 naive, three CD4 memory, two CD8 naive and one CD8 memory plate.

Study findings and constraints: Tissues were not sampled, only blood, and their repertoires likely differ. Generation probability values for non-shared clonotypes were lower than those for clonotypes shared by all four donors.

Sequencing used immunoSEQ multiplex PCR; TCRdb keeps in-frame clones, though not all of them. The data show about 1.5 million clones, with 98% seen just once and around 0.47% held by the top ten. The sample taken for sequencing was naive CD4+ T cells sorted from blood. Subset of the sample: CD45RA+ positively selected. This sequence was found in a man aged 30 to 45 in good health. The chain couples TRBV18 to TRBJ1-1, with TRBD1 matching 11 bases. CDR3 DNA sequence: TGTGCCAGCTCACCGGGAGGACAGGGGGCGAGCACTGAAGCTTTCTTT. The encoded protein is CASSPGGQGASTEAFF. Looking up the rest from reference TRBV18 and TRBJ1-1 gives the full variable domain: NAGVMQNPRHLVRRRGQEARLRCSPMKGHSHVYWYRQLPEEGLKFMVYLQKENIIDESGMPKERFSAEFPKEGPSILRIQQVVRGDSAAYFCASSPGGQGASTEAFFGQGTRLTVV.